These T cell receptor beta chains were read from a single sample in a study of blood T cell repertoires in COVID-19. Assay used: immunoSEQ multiplex PCR; TCRdb lists only in-frame clones, some missing. The sample consists of under 150,000 clones, almost 80% of them appearing once. Material: peripheral blood. These receptors were obtained from a man aged 45-65 years with active or convalescent COVID-19. The CDR3 runs from the conserved cysteine through the conserved F or W. Fields, in order: clone size, D gene, V gene, J gene, CDR3 protein, CDR3 DNA. D genes are given only for firm matches. Not all rows give a size; the values are once, few, many and, for expanded clones, a class.

abundance: few; d_gene: TRBD1; v_gene: TRBV6-5; j_gene: TRBJ1-1; CDR3aa: CASIGQANTEAFF; CDR3nt: TGTGCCAGCATAGGACAGGCGAACACTGAAGCTTTCTTT
abundance: few; d_gene: TRBD2; v_gene: TRBV6-5; j_gene: TRBJ2-1; CDR3aa: CASSPLAGGDNEQFF; CDR3nt: TGTGCCAGCAGTCCACTAGCGGGAGGGGACAATGAGCAGTTCTTC
abundance: NA; d_gene: TRBD1; v_gene: TRBV2; j_gene: TRBJ1-2; CDR3aa: CASSEDRGVYGYTF; CDR3nt: TGTGCCAGCAGTGAGGACAGGGGCGTCTATGGCTACACCTTC
abundance: NA; d_gene: TRBD1; v_gene: TRBV6-5; j_gene: TRBJ2-5; CDR3aa: CASSFTDRAGETQYF; CDR3nt: TGTGCCAGCAGTTTCACGGACAGGGCCGGAGAGACCCAGTACTTC
abundance: NA; d_gene: TRBD1; v_gene: TRBV28; j_gene: TRBJ2-5; CDR3aa: CASSETGGQETQYF; CDR3nt: TGTGCCAGCAGTGAGACAGGGGGACAAGAGACCCAGTACTTC
abundance: few; d_gene: TRBD1; v_gene: TRBV6-5; j_gene: TRBJ1-4; CDR3aa: CASSREGGATGKLFF; CDR3nt: TGTGCCAGCAGTAGGGAAGGGGGCGCAACGGGAAAACTGTTTTTT
abundance: NA; d_gene: NA; v_gene: TRBV15; j_gene: TRBJ2-5; CDR3aa: CATSVGEETQYF; CDR3nt: TGTGCCACCTCAGTCGGAGAAGAGACCCAGTACTTC
abundance: NA; d_gene: TRBD1; v_gene: TRBV29-1; j_gene: TRBJ2-7; CDR3aa: CSVAGTGGPAEYF; CDR3nt: TGCAGCGTTGCCGGGACAGGGGGCCCCGCTGAGTACTTC
abundance: NA; d_gene: TRBD2; v_gene: TRBV6-1; j_gene: TRBJ2-3; CDR3aa: CASSEWLAGPTDTQYF; CDR3nt: TGTGCCAGCAGTGAATGGCTAGCGGGACCCACAGATACGCAGTATTTT
abundance: NA; d_gene: NA; v_gene: TRBV5-4; j_gene: TRBJ2-6; CDR3aa: CASSSGGDSGANVLTF; CDR3nt: TGTGCCAGCAGCTCCGGAGGGGACTCTGGGGCCAACGTCCTGACTTTC
abundance: NA; d_gene: NA; v_gene: TRBV6-1; j_gene: TRBJ1-2; CDR3aa: CASSEQGMKAYGYTF; CDR3nt: TGTGCCAGCAGTGAACAGGGTATGAAGGCCTATGGCTACACCTTC
abundance: NA; d_gene: TRBD1; v_gene: TRBV10-3; j_gene: TRBJ1-2; CDR3aa: CAISELQGANGYTF; CDR3nt: TGTGCCATCAGTGAGTTACAGGGGGCGAATGGCTACACCTTC
abundance: NA; d_gene: NA; v_gene: TRBV29-1; j_gene: TRBJ2-3; CDR3aa: CSVGGTDTQYF; CDR3nt: TGCAGTGTCGGGGGAACAGATACGCAGTATTTT
abundance: NA; d_gene: TRBD1; v_gene: TRBV2; j_gene: TRBJ1-2; CDR3aa: CARDRAGDGYTF; CDR3nt: TGTGCCAGGGACAGGGCTGGTGATGGCTACACCTTC
abundance: NA; d_gene: TRBD2; v_gene: TRBV5-1; j_gene: TRBJ2-3; CDR3aa: CASSWGLAASLADTQYF; CDR3nt: TGCGCCAGCAGCTGGGGACTAGCGGCTTCACTGGCAGATACGCAGTATTTT
abundance: NA; d_gene: NA; v_gene: TRBV27; j_gene: TRBJ2-1; CDR3aa: CASSYAVLNEQFF; CDR3nt: TGTGCCAGCAGTTATGCAGTTCTCAATGAGCAGTTCTTC
abundance: NA; d_gene: TRBD1; v_gene: TRBV19; j_gene: TRBJ2-2; CDR3aa: CASSILGTGTTRDRRELFF; CDR3nt: TGTGCCAGTAGTATCCTCGGGACAGGGACCACAAGGGACCGCCGGGAGCTGTTTTTT
abundance: NA; d_gene: TRBD1; v_gene: TRBV7-9; j_gene: TRBJ1-1; CDR3aa: CASSTRTGVAEAFF; CDR3nt: TGTGCCAGCAGCACGAGGACAGGGGTGGCTGAAGCTTTCTTT
abundance: once; d_gene: TRBD1; v_gene: TRBV7-3; j_gene: TRBJ1-1; CDR3aa: CASSLDRVGTEAFF; CDR3nt: TGTGCCAGCAGCTTAGACAGGGTAGGCACTGAAGCTTTCTTT
abundance: NA; d_gene: NA; v_gene: TRBV20-1; j_gene: TRBJ2-7; CDR3aa: CSASRVMSGSYEQYF; CDR3nt: TGCAGTGCTAGTAGGGTCATGAGCGGCTCCTACGAGCAGTACTTC
abundance: NA; d_gene: TRBD2; v_gene: TRBV12-3/TRBV12-4; j_gene: TRBJ2-2; CDR3aa: CACGGGTGELFF; CDR3nt: TGTGCCTGTGGGGGGGGCACCGGGGAGCTGTTTTTT
abundance: NA; d_gene: NA; v_gene: TRBV9; j_gene: TRBJ2-3; CDR3aa: CASSVDGGSSADTQYF; CDR3nt: TGTGCCAGCAGCGTAGATGGTGGCTCCTCCGCAGATACGCAGTATTTT
abundance: NA; d_gene: NA; v_gene: TRBV19; j_gene: TRBJ2-7; CDR3aa: CASATTYEQYF; CDR3nt: TGTGCCAGTGCTACCACCTACGAGCAGTACTTC
abundance: NA; d_gene: TRBD2; v_gene: TRBV7-3; j_gene: TRBJ2-2; CDR3aa: CASSWNLAGEGTGELFF; CDR3nt: TGTGCCAGCAGCTGGAATCTAGCGGGAGAGGGCACCGGGGAGCTGTTTTTT
abundance: few; d_gene: TRBD2; v_gene: TRBV4-1; j_gene: TRBJ2-3; CDR3aa: CASSHLLAGGGTDTQYF; CDR3nt: TGCGCCAGCAGCCACCTTCTAGCGGGAGGAGGCACAGATACGCAGTATTTT
abundance: NA; d_gene: NA; v_gene: TRBV12-3/TRBV12-4; j_gene: TRBJ1-2; CDR3aa: CASSGSTRGHF; CDR3nt: TGTGCCAGCAGCGGATCAACTCGTGGGCACTTC
abundance: NA; d_gene: TRBD1; v_gene: TRBV27; j_gene: TRBJ1-2; CDR3aa: CASSPGTGGGYGYTF; CDR3nt: TGTGCCAGCAGTCCGGGGACAGGGGGCGGTTATGGCTACACCTTC
abundance: once; d_gene: NA; v_gene: TRBV6-1; j_gene: TRBJ1-1; CDR3aa: CASSEARGVAEAFF; CDR3nt: TGTGCCAGCAGTGAAGCCCGAGGAGTTGCTGAAGCTTTCTTT
abundance: NA; d_gene: TRBD1; v_gene: TRBV2; j_gene: TRBJ1-1; CDR3aa: CASGTDRLRTEAFF; CDR3nt: TGTGCCAGCGGTACGGACAGGCTTCGCACTGAAGCTTTCTTT
abundance: NA; d_gene: NA; v_gene: TRBV5-1; j_gene: TRBJ2-3; CDR3aa: CASSLAQRDTQYF; CDR3nt: TGCGCCAGCAGCTTGGCCCAGCGGGATACGCAGTATTTT
abundance: NA; d_gene: NA; v_gene: TRBV7-9; j_gene: TRBJ1-5; CDR3aa: CASSSGGSSNQPQHF; CDR3nt: TGTGCCAGCAGCTCCGGGGGAAGCAGCAATCAGCCCCAGCATTTT
abundance: NA; d_gene: TRBD2; v_gene: TRBV9; j_gene: TRBJ2-3; CDR3aa: CASSVIGLAGADTQYF; CDR3nt: TGTGCCAGCAGCGTAATTGGACTAGCGGGAGCAGATACGCAGTATTTT
abundance: NA; d_gene: TRBD1; v_gene: TRBV2; j_gene: TRBJ2-5; CDR3aa: CASSKDRGMQETQYF; CDR3nt: TGTGCCAGCAGTAAAGACAGGGGAATGCAAGAGACCCAGTACTTC
abundance: NA; d_gene: NA; v_gene: TRBV9; j_gene: TRBJ1-2; CDR3aa: CASSVADRPNYGYTF; CDR3nt: TGTGCCAGCAGCGTAGCTGACAGGCCTAACTATGGCTACACCTTC
abundance: few; d_gene: NA; v_gene: TRBV3-1/TRBV3-2; j_gene: TRBJ1-3; CDR3aa: CASSQTEGNTIYF; CDR3nt: TGTGCCAGCAGCCAAACAGAAGGAAACACCATATATTTT
abundance: NA; d_gene: TRBD1; v_gene: TRBV28; j_gene: TRBJ1-4; CDR3aa: CASRSDRYLSTNEKLFF; CDR3nt: TGTGCCAGCAGGTCGGACAGGTACCTTTCAACTAATGAAAAACTGTTTTTT
abundance: NA; d_gene: TRBD1; v_gene: TRBV28; j_gene: TRBJ1-5; CDR3aa: CASSPRGTGNQPQHF; CDR3nt: TGTGCCAGCAGCCCGAGAGGGACAGGCAATCAGCCCCAGCATTTT
abundance: NA; d_gene: TRBD2; v_gene: TRBV12-5; j_gene: TRBJ2-2; CDR3aa: CASGLWASGYTGELFF; CDR3nt: TGTGCTAGTGGTTTGTGGGCTAGCGGATACACCGGGGAGCTGTTTTTT
abundance: NA; d_gene: NA; v_gene: TRBV28; j_gene: TRBJ2-4; CDR3aa: CASSLGGAYLAKNIQYF; CDR3nt: TGTGCCAGCAGTTTAGGGGGGGCCTACTTAGCCAAAAACATTCAGTACTTC
abundance: NA; d_gene: TRBD1; v_gene: TRBV5-4; j_gene: TRBJ2-3; CDR3aa: CASSGDRVVDTQYF; CDR3nt: TGTGCCAGCAGCGGGGACAGGGTAGTGGATACGCAGTATTTT
abundance: NA; d_gene: TRBD1; v_gene: TRBV9; j_gene: TRBJ2-7; CDR3aa: CASSLQTGGVDEQYF; CDR3nt: TGTGCCAGCAGTCTCCAGACAGGGGGCGTGGACGAGCAGTACTTC
abundance: NA; d_gene: TRBD2; v_gene: TRBV18; j_gene: TRBJ2-2; CDR3aa: CASSPRGERETGELFF; CDR3nt: TGTGCCAGCTCACCGCGGGGAGAGCGGGAGACCGGGGAGCTGTTTTTT
abundance: NA; d_gene: NA; v_gene: TRBV9; j_gene: TRBJ2-7; CDR3aa: CASSVAEAYEQYF; CDR3nt: TGTGCCAGCAGCGTAGCTGAGGCGTACGAGCAGTACTTC